This T cell receptor beta chain was observed in a study of monozygotic twins with inflammatory bowel disease. TCRdb re-called the 5' RACE reads; every CDR3 protein appears as one record, without DNA. This sample's clone table lists about 330,000 distinct CDR3 sequences. Notes on the study in general: IBD patients, compared with healthy twins, shared fewer clonotypes with others (especially with disease activity). In the analysis, different T cell subtypes could not be told apart.

The CDR3 runs 16 residues. Germline V lookup: CDR1 SGHRS, CDR2 YFSETQ. As concerns this clonotype: What it binds is unknown.

The clonotype originates from a human donor with ulcerative colitis or Crohn's disease, or a healthy co-twin of an affected twin (not recorded which). V and J are TRBV5-1 and TRBJ2-5; the TCRdb call, TRBD1, lacks DNA for checking. The sample consisted of blood. CDR3 amino acids: CASSLNGGRGGETQYF.